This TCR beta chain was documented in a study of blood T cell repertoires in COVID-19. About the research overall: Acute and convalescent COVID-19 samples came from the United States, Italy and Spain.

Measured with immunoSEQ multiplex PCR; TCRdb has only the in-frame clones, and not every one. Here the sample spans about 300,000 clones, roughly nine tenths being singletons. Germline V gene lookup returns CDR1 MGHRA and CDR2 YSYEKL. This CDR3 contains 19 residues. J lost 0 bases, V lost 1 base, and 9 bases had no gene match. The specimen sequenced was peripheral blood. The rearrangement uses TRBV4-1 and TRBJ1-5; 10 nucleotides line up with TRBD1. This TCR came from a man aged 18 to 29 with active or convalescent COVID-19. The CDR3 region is CASSQAGGTGAYSNQPQHF. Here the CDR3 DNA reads TGCGCCAGCAGCCAAGCCGGGGGGACAGGGGCGTATAGCAATCAGCCCCAGCATTTT.